The 19 T cell receptor beta chains presented below share a single source sample, sequenced in a study of blood T cell repertoires in COVID-19. The method was immunoSEQ multiplex PCR; TCRdb's version includes in-frame clones alone and lacks a portion of them. The sample holds roughly 260,000 clones; 70% to 90% are singletons and the top ten take around 2.2%. Source material: peripheral blood. The receptors shown here come from a woman in her 40s who had recovered from COVID-19.

This chain connects TRBV9 to TRBJ2-5; 9 positions match TRBD1. Losses at the gene ends were 0 bases for V and 5 bases for J; bases not matched to a gene: 17. Germline-derived CDR1 and CDR2 are SGDLS and YYNGEE. CDR3 length: 19 amino acids. The CDR3 nucleotides read TGTGCCAGCAGCGTAGAAGGGGGGCCGGGACAGGGCCTGCGGGAGACCCAGTACTTC. Its translation: CASSVEGGPGQGLRETQYF.

The CDR3 protein is CSVWDSPRFF. Written as DNA, the CDR3 is TGCAGCGTTTGGGACAGTCCGCGGTTCTTC. The rearrangement links TRBV29-1 to TRBJ2-1; 7 bases align to TRBD1. This CDR3 comprises 10 residues. The trim removed 5 bases at V and 15 bases at J, leaving 7 bases unmatched. CDR1 SQVTM and CDR2 ANQGSEA come from the germline V gene.

V gene TRBV15 combines with J gene TRBJ2-1; TRBD2 aligns across 7 bases. CDR3 length: 15 amino acids. The J segment lost 4 bases and the V segment lost 2 bases, leaving 5 bases of the junction unmatched. The germline V gene has CDR1 LNHNV and CDR2 YYDKDF (reference sequence). CDR3 sequence: CATSRQTSRYNEQFF. The CDR3 region has the DNA TGTGCCACCAGCAGACAGACTAGCAGATACAATGAGCAGTTCTTC. Combining the CDR3 with reference TRBV15 and TRBJ2-1 gives the whole variable domain DAMVIQNPRYQVTQFGKPVTLSCSQTLNHNVMYWYQQKSSQAPKLLFHYYDKDFNNEADTPDNFQSRRPNTSFCFLDIRSPGLGDTAMYLCATSRQTSRYNEQFFGPGTRLTVL.

This clone was detected only a few times. The rearrangement joins TRBV6-2 or TRBV6-3 to TRBJ2-7; tentative D call: TRBD2 (6 bases). CDR1 and CDR2 (germline): MNHEY, SVGEGT. This CDR3 spans 14 amino acids. V was clipped by 4 bases and J by 5 bases, with 15 bases between them. The CDR3 region has the DNA TGTGCCAGCAGTTTTCAACTAGCTAAACACGAGCAGTACTTC. Translating it yields CASSFQLAKHEQYF.

Turning to this clone: Distinct nucleotide sequences in the sample also encode this CDR3. The chain joins TRBV5-1 to TRBJ2-7, with 10 positions matching TRBD1. The CDR3 runs to 14 residues. V shed 3 bases, J shed 3 bases, and the junction held 3 bases outside the gene matches. CDR1 is SGHRS, CDR2 YFSETQ, per germline. The CDR3 DNA follows: TGCGCCAGCAGCTCCCGGACAGGGGGCTACGAGCAGTACTTC. Its translation: CASSSRTGGYEQYF.

The genes are TRBV7-8 and TRBJ2-1; D is possibly TRBD2 (6 bases). This CDR3 spans 15 amino acids. Trimming took off 6 bases at V and 0 bases at J, with 12 bases between the two ends. Germline values: CDR1 SGHVS, CDR2 FQNEAQ. CDR3 in DNA: TGTGCCAGCAGACTAGCCGAGAGCTCCTACAATGAGCAGTTCTTC. Its protein is CASRLAESSYNEQFF. Looking up the rest from reference TRBV7-8 and TRBJ2-1 gives the full variable domain: GAGVSQSPRYKVAKRGQDVALRCDPISGHVSLFWYQQALGQGPEFLTYFQNEAQLDKSGLPSDRFFAERPEGSVSTLKIQRTQQEDSAVYLCASRLAESSYNEQFFGPGTRLTVL.

This chain's CDR3 is CASSSGAGGWEKLFF. CDR3 DNA sequence: TGTGCCAGCAGTTCAGGGGCAGGGGGCTGGGAAAAACTGTTTTTT. The gene calls are TRBV27 and TRBJ1-4; 8 bases match TRBD1. The germline V gene has CDR1 MNHEY and CDR2 SMNVEV (reference sequence). CDR3 length equals 15 residues. Unmatched junction bases numbered 9, after V lost 4 bases and J lost 8 bases.

The chain is built from TRBV27 and TRBJ2-7, with a weak D call TRBD2 (6 bases). The V gene lost 5 bases and the J gene lost 1 base, with 15 bases spanning the gap. CDR3 length: 15 residues. CDR1 MNHEY and CDR2 SMNVEV come from the germline V gene (reference sequence). The chain's CDR3 is CASSTEGKGSYEQYF. DNA of the CDR3: TGTGCCAGCAGTACGGAGGGAAAGGGTTCCTACGAGCAGTACTTC.

The V call is TRBV18, the J call TRBJ2-2, with a possible D match to TRBD1 (6 bases). Between the trimmed V and J ends, which lost 6 bases and 5 bases, there was a span of 16 bases. CDR3 length: 15 amino acids. CDR1 and CDR2 from the germline V gene are KGHSH and LQKENI. The CDR3 region has the DNA TGTGCCAGCTCGCCTACGGACAGAAGGACCGGGGAGCTGTTTTTT. This codes for CASSPTDRRTGELFF.

The rearrangement joins TRBV7-3 to TRBJ2-7; 7 nucleotides match TRBD1. The CDR3 consists of 13 residues. The V gene's germline CDR1 is SGHTA and CDR2 FQGTGA. With 4 bases clipped from V and 3 bases from J, the junction kept 3 bases outside the gene matches. The CDR3 region has the DNA TGTGCCAGCAGCTATGGGGACAGCTACGAGCAGTACTTC. As protein: CASSYGDSYEQYF.

The gene calls are TRBV19 and TRBJ1-2; D is possibly TRBD1 (5 bases). The V end lost 4 bases, the J end lost 3 bases, and 12 bases lay between the germline ends. Germline assignment: CDR1 LNHDA and CDR2 SQIVND (reference sequence). CDR3 length: 14 amino acids. The CDR3 loop reads CASSTGTGDYGYTF. CDR3 DNA: TGTGCCAGTAGTACCGGGACTGGAGACTATGGCTACACCTTC.

The CDR3 DNA is TGTGCCAGTACCAGCTCCAGGGAGACCCAGTACTTC. Protein sequence: CASTSSRETQYF. V is TRBV19 and J is TRBJ2-5; no clear D gene. Per the germline V gene, CDR1 is LNHDA and CDR2 is SQIVND (reference sequence). V lost 7 bases, J lost 5 bases, and 11 bases lay in between. The CDR3 has 12 amino acids.

The chain recombines TRBV6-5 with TRBJ1-2, with TRBD1 matching over 7 bases. Germline CDR1 is MNHEY and CDR2 is SVGAGI. The CDR3 has 13 residues. J gave up 3 bases and V 6 bases, and 4 bases lay outside the gene matches. This CDR3 is CASRPGQYYGYTF. CDR3 DNA sequence: TGTGCCAGCAGGCCGGGACAGTACTATGGCTACACCTTC.

The chain has TRBV7-2 and TRBJ1-2; D gene unclear. The CDR3 loop spans 13 amino acids. V was cut by 7 bases and J by 4 bases, with 13 bases left in between. The germline V gene has CDR1 SGHTA and CDR2 FQGNSA. The CDR3 spells CASTMTSGYGYTF. The CDR3 DNA reads as TGTGCCAGCACTATGACGTCAGGCTATGGCTACACCTTC.

The V call is TRBV6-2 or TRBV6-3, the J call TRBJ2-5; the match to TRBD2 covers 15 bases. The trim removed 5 bases at V and 4 bases at J, leaving 8 bases unmatched. Germline lookup yields CDR1 MNHEY and CDR2 SVGEGT. The length of the CDR3 is 17 residues. The CDR3 spells CASSDGLAGGPAETQYF. The CDR3 DNA reads TGTGCCAGCAGTGACGGACTAGCGGGGGGGCCAGCAGAGACCCAGTACTTC.

Written as DNA, the CDR3 is TGTGCCAGTACCCGGACAGGGCCCTATAATTCACCCCTCCACTTT. This gives the protein CASTRTGPYNSPLHF. This chain connects TRBV19 to TRBJ1-6; 8 positions match TRBD1. The CDR3 is 15 residues long. J was trimmed by 2 bases and V by 7 bases; bases with no gene match: 4. Germline V CDR1 and CDR2: LNHDA, SQIVND (reference sequence).

This chain connects TRBV21-1 to TRBJ1-5; the table's D gene call, TRBD1, was not cross checked with the DNA. TRBV21-1 is classified as a pseudogene. This CDR3 spans 16 amino acids. The CDR3 is CASSTDRGREYQPQHF. The CDR3, as DNA: TGTGCCAGCAGCACCGACAGGGGGCGCGAATATCAGCCCCAGCATTTT.

The chain joins TRBV7-4 to TRBJ2-7, with a tentative D call TRBD2 (5 bases). The V end was cut by 1 base, the J end by 2 bases, with 12 bases between. Germline CDR1 SGHVT, CDR2 SQSDAQ. There are 15 residues in the CDR3. The CDR3 protein is CASSLGPAVTYEQYF. Written as DNA, the CDR3 is TGTGCCAGCAGCTTAGGGCCAGCGGTGACCTACGAGCAGTACTTC.

A note on this clone: Other DNA sequences in this specimen translate into the identical CDR3. The chain has TRBV3-1 (or the pseudogene TRBV3-2) and TRBJ1-3, with D unresolved. Trimming stripped 1 base from V and 4 bases from J, with 5 bases between. The CDR3 loop spans 13 amino acids. Looked up from germline, CDR1 is LGHDT and CDR2 is YNNKEL (reference sequence). The DNA of the CDR3 is TGTGCCAGCAGCCAAGTGTCAGGAAACACCATATATTTT. Its protein product is CASSQVSGNTIYF.